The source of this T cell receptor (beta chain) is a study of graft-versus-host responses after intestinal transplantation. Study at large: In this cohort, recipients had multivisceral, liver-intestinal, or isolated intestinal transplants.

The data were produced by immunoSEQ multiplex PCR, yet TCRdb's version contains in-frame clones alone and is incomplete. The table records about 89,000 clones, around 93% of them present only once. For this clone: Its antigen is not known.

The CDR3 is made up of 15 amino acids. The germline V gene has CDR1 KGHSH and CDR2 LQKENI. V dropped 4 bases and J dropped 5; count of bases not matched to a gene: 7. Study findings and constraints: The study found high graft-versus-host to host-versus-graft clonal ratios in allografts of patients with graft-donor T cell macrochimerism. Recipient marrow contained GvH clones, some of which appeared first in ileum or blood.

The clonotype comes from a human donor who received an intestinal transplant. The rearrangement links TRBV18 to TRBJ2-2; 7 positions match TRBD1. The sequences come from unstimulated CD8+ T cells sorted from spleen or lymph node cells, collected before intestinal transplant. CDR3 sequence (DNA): TGTGCCAGCTCACTTTGGGACAGTGAGACCGGGGAGCTGTTTTTT. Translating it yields CASSLWDSETGELFF. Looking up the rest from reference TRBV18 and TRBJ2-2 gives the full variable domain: NAGVMQNPRHLVRRRGQEARLRCSPMKGHSHVYWYRQLPEEGLKFMVYLQKENIIDESGMPKERFSAEFPKEGPSILRIQQVVRGDSAAYFCASSLWDSETGELFFGEGSRLTVL.